This TCR beta chain was sequenced for a study of response to subunit inactivated influenza vaccine. The germline V and J ends were trimmed by 7 bases and 7 bases, with 22 bases remaining between them. This CDR3 is 14 amino acids long. Germline V lookup: CDR1 DFQATT, CDR2 SNEGSKA (reference sequence). MiXCR was run by TCRdb on the RT-PCR reads, yielding one entry per CDR3 protein. The sample lists about 540,000 distinct CDR3 sequences; under 30% were seen once. These records were also assigned to another study, of T cells expressing NK-cell markers. From that study: Libraries used 5'RACE template switching adding universal primer site and UMIs. Investigators obtained TCR beta repertoires from sorted CD3+CD56+NKG2C+, CD3+CD56+NKG2C- and CD3+CD56-NKG2C+ T cells. One of the eight sequenced donors was seronegative, whereas the other seven were HCMV-seropositive. One observes that, in a handful of donors, these clonotypes were also the leading ones within the CD3+CD56-NKG2C+ fraction.

The TCR comes from a man aged 50 to 59 who received an inactivated influenza vaccine. The rearrangement joins TRBV20-1 to TRBJ1-1; possibly TRBD1 for D (6 bases). The material sequenced was CD4+ T cells sorted from PBMCs, taken 11 to 12 days after vaccination. Here the CDR3 DNA reads TGCAGTGTTCCTCATTCCCGAGGGGGAGGTGAAGCTTTCTTT. The encoded protein is CSVPHSRGGGEAFF.